A selection of T cell receptor beta chains follows, all from one sample in a study of blood T cell repertoires in COVID-19. Assay used: immunoSEQ multiplex PCR; TCRdb lists only in-frame clones, some missing. This sample has around 160,000 clones, with about 90% found just once. Specimen: peripheral blood. The source is a man older than 75 with acute or convalescent COVID-19. The CDR3 runs from the conserved cysteine through the conserved F or W. The order of the fields is D gene, V gene, J gene, clone size, CDR3 DNA, CDR3 protein. A D gene is named only where the DNA matches it firmly. Where a row states a size, it is once, few, many or the class of an expanded clone; other rows omit it.

TRBD2	TRBV19	TRBJ2-5	NA	TGTGCCAGTACGGGGGGGTATAGGGAGGGCCAAGAGACCCAGTACTTC	CASTGGYREGQETQYF
TRBD2	TRBV28	TRBJ2-7	NA	TGTGCCAGCATTGGGAGCGGGACCTACGAGCAGTACTTC	CASIGSGTYEQYF
NA	TRBV5-1	TRBJ2-7	NA	TGCGCCAGCAGCTTCGAGTTGGGCAGATCCTCCTACGAGCAGTACTTC	CASSFELGRSSYEQYF
NA	TRBV27	TRBJ2-7	NA	TGTGCCAGCAGTTTAGGGCAGGGGTGGTACGAGCAGTACTTC	CASSLGQGWYEQYF
NA	TRBV5-1	TRBJ1-5	NA	TGCGCCAGCAGCTTGGACGGTCAGCCCCAGCATTTT	CASSLDGQPQHF
NA	TRBV9	TRBJ2-3	NA	TGTGCCAGCTCCCCCTTATCCACAGATACGCAGTATTTT	CASSPLSTDTQYF
TRBD1	TRBV28	TRBJ2-1	NA	TGTGCCAGCAGTTTGGGGGACAGGGGGCGGGATGAGCAGTTCTTC	CASSLGDRGRDEQFF
NA	TRBV5-1	TRBJ2-3	once	TGCGCCAGCAGCTCAGGACTGGATGCTAGCACAGATACGCAGTATTTT	CASSSGLDASTDTQYF
NA	TRBV6-7	TRBJ2-2	NA	TGTGCCAGCAGTTACGGCAGGGGCAACACCGGGGAGCTGTTTTTT	CASSYGRGNTGELFF
TRBD1	TRBV18	TRBJ2-7	NA	TGTGCCAGCTCCGAGGGACAGGCGTCCTACGAGCAGTACTTC	CASSEGQASYEQYF
NA	TRBV18	TRBJ1-2	once	TGTGCCAGCTCACCAGACAGGTCTAACTATGGCTACACCTTC	CASSPDRSNYGYTF
NA	TRBV5-4	TRBJ2-1	NA	TGTGCCAGCAGCTTGGAGGGAGTTAAAAGAAATGAGCAGTTCTTC	CASSLEGVKRNEQFF
TRBD1	TRBV3-1/TRBV3-2	TRBJ2-7	NA	TGTGCCAGCAGCCCAGGGACAGCCTACGAGCAGTACTTC	CASSPGTAYEQYF
NA	TRBV6-1	TRBJ2-2	NA	TGTGCCAGCAGTGAAAGCCTAGCCGGGGAGCTGTTTTTT	CASSESLAGELFF
TRBD1	TRBV7-8	TRBJ1-5	NA	TGTGCCAGCAGCTCCTCCGGACAGGGGAATCAGCCCCAGCATTTT	CASSSSGQGNQPQHF
NA	TRBV11-3	TRBJ1-5	NA	TGTGCCAGTTTACAGGGTGGCGGCAATCAGCCCCAGCATTTT	CASLQGGGNQPQHF